Each of the 8 T cell receptor beta chains below was sequenced from the same sample in a study of regulatory T cells in long-lasting Graves disease. For TCR beta, libraries came from iRepertoire HTBI primers and Arm-PCR of CDR3 regions. TCRdb reprocessed the multiplex PCR reads via MiXCR and lists one record per CDR3 protein. Of 300,000 or so distinct CDR3 sequences listed, about 20% are singletons. Time point defined: persistent/refractory GD, antithyroid drugs over 5 years with positive TRAb. Isolated PBMC RNA provided the starting material for the TCR library. Sequencing used peripheral blood mononuclear cells (PBMCs), obtained when the disease was refractory, from a patient treated with antithyroid drugs. All receptors derive from a female donor with Graves disease.

This clonotype appeared many times. The chain uses TRBV28 and TRBJ1-1, with D possibly TRBD1 on 6 matching bases. This CDR3 region has 15 residues. The germline V gene encodes CDR1 MDHEN and CDR2 SYDVKM. V lost 3 bases, J lost 1 base, and 12 bases lay in between. The CDR3 DNA reads as TGTGCCAGCAGTTTCCAAGGGGGAGGGAACACTGAAGCTTTCTTT. The encoded protein is CASSFQGGGNTEAFF.

The CDR3 DNA reads as TGTGCCAGCGGTAGAAGGGACCCAACTAATGAAAAACTGTTTTTT. This translates into CASGRRDPTNEKLFF. This chain uses TRBV27 with TRBJ1-4, with a possible D match to TRBD1 (5 bases). Trimming took 8 bases from V and 0 from J, leaving 13 bases between them. This CDR3 spans 15 amino acids. Germline V lookup: CDR1 MNHEY, CDR2 SMNVEV (reference sequence).

The chain is built from TRBV3-1 and TRBJ2-1; unclear D gene. The germline V gene has CDR1 LGHDT and CDR2 YNNKEL (reference sequence). Trimming removed 0 bases at V and 2 bases at J, with 8 bases between. The CDR3 has 15 amino acids. The CDR3 region is CASSQESQPYNEQFF. For the CDR3, the DNA is TGTGCCAGCAGCCAAGAATCGCAGCCCTACAATGAGCAGTTCTTC.

The chain has TRBV20-1 and TRBJ2-7, with 7 bases matching TRBD2. The CDR3 is 12 residues long. Germline CDR1 and CDR2: DFQATT and SNEGSKA (reference sequence). V trimming: 6 bases; J trimming: 7 bases; junction bases outside the gene matches: 9. CDR3 region: CSALPLGGEQYF. The CDR3, as DNA: TGCAGTGCCCTTCCGCTGGGGGGGGAGCAGTACTTC.

In this sample, this clonotype turned up many times. This chain joins TRBV24-1 and TRBJ1-4, with unresolved D. The V and J ends lost 4 bases and 8 bases respectively, with 7 bases between them. Per germline, CDR1 KGHDR and CDR2 SFDVKD. The CDR3 is made up of 12 amino acids. In DNA form, the CDR3 reads TGTGCCACCAGTGACGGGAAGGAAAAACTGTTTTTT. It encodes CATSDGKEKLFF.

This clonotype was observed at least ten times. In DNA form, the CDR3 reads TGCAGCGTTGAAGGTCAGAACTACGAGCAGTACTTC. This gives the protein CSVEGQNYEQYF. The chain couples TRBV29-1 to TRBJ2-7; D is unclear. V lost 1 base and J 3 bases, leaving 7 bases between the germline ends. Per germline, CDR1 SQVTM and CDR2 ANQGSEA. The CDR3 loop spans 12 amino acids.

This clonotype was recorded a few times. A much larger clone differs by one base, so this may be a read error. V usage is TRBV12-3 or TRBV12-4 and J usage is TRBJ1-5, with D maybe TRBD1 (6 bases). The CDR3 length is 16 residues. V lost 5 bases, J lost 0 bases, and 14 bases lay in between. CDR3 bases: TGTGCCAGCAGTGGCCAGGGGCGCGTTAGCAATCAGCCCCAGCATTTT. Translated: CASSGQGRVSNQPQHF.

This clonotype has ten or more counts. The chain has TRBV5-1 and TRBJ1-2, with unresolved D. This CDR3 region has 14 residues. With 6 bases removed from V and 4 bases from J, the gap between germline ends came to 16 bases. CDR1 is SGHRS and CDR2 is YFSETQ in the germline V gene. For the CDR3, the DNA is TGCGCCAGCACCTCCGGGAGCCGAGGCTATGGCTACACCTTC. This gives the protein CASTSGSRGYGYTF.